This TCR beta chain came from a study of cytomegalovirus exposure and HLA in healthy donors. Study-level information: HLA-typed donors contributed around 85 million unique TCRs, which were held in an early data release. Study results and limitations: Some 16,000 TCR beta sequences were associated with HLA alleles at 0.05 false discovery rate in a later analysis. The study put roughly 160 TCR beta chains on its list as cytomegalovirus-associated. In vitro experiments confirmed that three CMV-associated chains were specific for CMV antigens.

The PCR contained 60 Vbeta and 13 Jbeta primers. TCRdb's table, derived via immunoSEQ multiplex PCR, lists solely in-frame clones and lacks some. Among 200,000 to 250,000 clones, about 89% were seen once, and the ten largest hold less than 1.2%. On this clone: The target antigen is unknown.

This sequence was found in a woman between 18 and 29 years old in good health and CMV-seronegative. Sequencing was done on a sample of PBMCs.

CDR3 amino acids: CASSRIGGAEAFF. CDR3 nucleotides: TGTGCCAGCAGCCGAATCGGGGGTGCTGAAGCTTTCTTT. The genes are TRBV4-2 and TRBJ1-1, with a possible D match to TRBD1 (5 bases). Trimming removed 4 bases at V and 6 bases at J, with 12 bases between. Germline loops: CDR1 LGHNA, CDR2 YNFKEQ. CDR3 size: 13 residues.